These T cell receptor beta chains were read from a single sample in a study of cytomegalovirus exposure and HLA in healthy donors. TCRdb's copy holds only in-frame clones and misses some; the assay was immunoSEQ multiplex PCR. Of over 75,000 clones listed, roughly 9.4% were seen once; the top ten hold roughly 4.7%. What was sequenced was PBMCs. The receptors were sampled from a man aged 50-60 years in good health and CMV-seropositive. The CDR3 runs from the conserved cysteine through the conserved F or W. Each record gives: D gene, V gene, clone size, J gene, CDR3 protein, CDR3 DNA. The D gene is left open where the match is weak. Clone size is given for some rows only: seen once, a few or many times, or a class if the clone is expanded.

D: -; V: TRBV2; size: few; J: TRBJ2-1; CDR3: CASTSRGDSRGGEQFF; DNA: TGTGCCAGCACCTCTAGGGGGGACAGCCGGGGCGGTGAGCAGTTCTTC
D: -; V: TRBV20-1; size: few; J: TRBJ2-5; CDR3: CSASPGETQYF; DNA: TGCAGTGCTAGTCCGGGGGAGACCCAGTACTTC
D: TRBD1; V: TRBV28; size: many; J: TRBJ1-5; CDR3: CASSSTGGNQPQHF; DNA: TGTGCCAGCAGTTCGACAGGGGGCAATCAGCCCCAGCATTTT
D: -; V: TRBV19; size: -; J: TRBJ1-4; CDR3: CASSQSGGATNEKLFF; DNA: TGTGCCAGTAGTCAGTCCGGAGGCGCAACTAATGAAAAACTGTTTTTT
D: TRBD2; V: TRBV6-5; size: few; J: TRBJ2-1; CDR3: CASSRDYPSYNEQFF; DNA: TGTGCCAGCAGCCGGGACTATCCGTCCTACAATGAGCAGTTCTTC
D: -; V: TRBV6-1; size: few; J: TRBJ1-2; CDR3: CASSEGAVAGIYGYTF; DNA: TGTGCCAGCAGTGAAGGAGCGGTGGCAGGAATATATGGCTACACCTTC
D: -; V: TRBV7-3; size: few; J: TRBJ2-7; CDR3: CASSYSGGNEQYF; DNA: TGTGCCAGCAGCTACTCCGGAGGGAACGAGCAGTACTTC
D: TRBD1; V: TRBV6-5; size: -; J: TRBJ1-1; CDR3: CASSWTGGTEAFF; DNA: TGTGCCAGCAGTTGGACAGGGGGCACTGAAGCTTTCTTT
D: TRBD2; V: TRBV29-1; size: -; J: TRBJ2-5; CDR3: CSVEDLTLAGEETQYF; DNA: TGCAGCGTTGAAGATCTTACCCTAGCGGGAGAAGAGACCCAGTACTTC
D: -; V: TRBV5-1; size: few; J: TRBJ2-7; CDR3: CASSLATSFYEQYF; DNA: TGCGCCAGCAGCTTGGCCACGAGTTTCTACGAGCAGTACTTC
D: TRBD1; V: TRBV19; size: few; J: TRBJ1-4; CDR3: CASGTGATANEKLFF; DNA: TGTGCCAGTGGGACAGGCGCCACGGCTAATGAAAAACTGTTTTTT
D: -; V: TRBV28; size: few; J: TRBJ1-5; CDR3: CASRTGTRGSNQPQHF; DNA: TGTGCCAGCAGAACCGGGACACGAGGCAGCAATCAGCCCCAGCATTTT
D: TRBD2; V: TRBV7-3; size: few; J: TRBJ2-2; CDR3: CASSLQAGQGGELFF; DNA: TGTGCCAGCAGCTTACAAGCGGGGCAGGGCGGGGAGCTGTTTTTT
D: TRBD2; V: TRBV28; size: -; J: TRBJ2-1; CDR3: CASSPARDYNNEQFF; DNA: TGTGCCAGCAGTCCCGCCCGGGACTATAACAATGAGCAGTTCTTC
D: TRBD1; V: TRBV6-6; size: -; J: TRBJ2-7; CDR3: CASSYWDSSYEQYF; DNA: TGTGCCAGCAGTTACTGGGACAGTTCCTACGAGCAGTACTTC
D: -; V: TRBV5-8; size: -; J: TRBJ1-1; CDR3: CASSLTGNTEAFF; DNA: TGTGCCAGCAGCTTAACAGGGAACACTGAAGCTTTCTTT
D: -; V: TRBV7-9; size: few; J: TRBJ2-4; CDR3: CASSLGVGGTGTRQNIQYF; DNA: TGTGCCAGCAGCCTTGGTGTAGGGGGCACCGGGACTAGGCAGAACATTCAGTACTTC
D: TRBD2; V: TRBV30; size: -; J: TRBJ2-7; CDR3: CAWSGTPSGSINEQYF; DNA: TGTGCCTGGAGTGGGACGCCCAGCGGGAGTATCAACGAGCAGTACTTC
D: -; V: TRBV14; size: few; J: TRBJ1-2; CDR3: CASSLDRGIGYTF; DNA: TGTGCCAGCAGCCTAGACCGGGGGATAGGCTACACCTTC
D: -; V: TRBV6-5; size: few; J: TRBJ1-6; CDR3: CASSDRLNSPLHF; DNA: TGTGCCAGCAGTGACAGGCTAAATTCACCCCTCCACTTT
D: TRBD1; V: TRBV11-3; size: few; J: TRBJ2-2; CDR3: CASSKRGLETGELFF; DNA: TGTGCCAGCAGCAAGAGGGGGCTTGAAACCGGGGAGCTGTTTTTT
D: -; V: TRBV27; size: -; J: TRBJ2-5; CDR3: CASSPTLLQETQYF; DNA: TGTGCCAGCAGTCCAACGCTTCTCCAAGAGACTCAGTACTTC
D: TRBD1; V: TRBV5-5; size: -; J: TRBJ1-2; CDR3: CASSFTGEAGYTF; DNA: TGTGCCAGCAGCTTTACAGGGGAAGCTGGCTACACCTTC
D: TRBD1; V: TRBV19; size: few; J: TRBJ1-1; CDR3: CASSAAQGAVTEAFF; DNA: TGTGCCAGTAGTGCCGCACAGGGGGCCGTCACTGAAGCTTTCTTT
D: -; V: TRBV7-2; size: -; J: TRBJ2-1; CDR3: CASRRGTVTYNEQFF; DNA: TGTGCCAGCAGGAGGGGGACGGTTACCTACAATGAGCAGTTCTTC
D: -; V: TRBV18; size: -; J: TRBJ2-7; CDR3: CASSPRQIYEQYF; DNA: TGTGCCAGCTCACCCCGACAGATCTACGAGCAGTACTTC
D: -; V: TRBV7-9; size: -; J: TRBJ2-3; CDR3: CASSRTGAISTDTQYF; DNA: TGTGCCAGCAGCCGGACGGGAGCGATTTCCACAGATACGCAGTATTTT
D: TRBD1; V: TRBV20-1; size: few; J: TRBJ1-1; CDR3: CSTGGRPEAFF; DNA: TGCAGTACAGGGGGCCGCCCTGAAGCTTTCTTT
D: TRBD2; V: TRBV19; size: -; J: TRBJ2-1; CDR3: CASSIGGTIFEQFF; DNA: TGTGCCAGTAGTATAGGAGGGACTATATTCGAGCAGTTCTTC
D: TRBD2; V: TRBV11-2; size: few; J: TRBJ2-7; CDR3: CASSSLAGYNEQYF; DNA: TGTGCCAGCAGCTCCCTAGCGGGTTATAACGAGCAGTACTTC
D: -; V: TRBV4-3; size: few; J: TRBJ1-1; CDR3: CASSQGPGGSNTEAFF; DNA: TGCGCCAGCAGCCAAGGCCCCGGGGGTTCGAACACTGAAGCTTTCTTT
D: -; V: TRBV7-9; size: few; J: TRBJ1-3; CDR3: CASSLVLGNTIYF; DNA: TGTGCCAGCAGCTTAGTCTTGGGAAACACCATATATTTT
D: -; V: TRBV29-1; size: many; J: TRBJ2-2; CDR3: CSVEDTPANTGELFF; DNA: TGCAGCGTTGAGGACACCCCCGCGAACACCGGGGAGCTGTTTTTT
D: TRBD2; V: TRBV7-8; size: -; J: TRBJ2-5; CDR3: CASSGEGRVGTQYF; DNA: TGTGCCAGCAGCGGGGAGGGCAGGGTAGGGACCCAGTACTTC
D: TRBD1; V: TRBV5-4; size: -; J: TRBJ2-3; CDR3: CASSPGQNYTDTQYF; DNA: TGTGCCAGCAGCCCGGGACAGAATTACACAGATACGCAGTATTTT
D: TRBD1; V: TRBV6-4; size: -; J: TRBJ1-3; CDR3: CASSDPTGGLDTIYF; DNA: TGTGCCAGCAGCGATCCTACAGGGGGCTTGGACACCATATATTTT
D: TRBD2; V: TRBV5-4; size: -; J: TRBJ2-7; CDR3: CASSTNGRATDYEQYF; DNA: TGTGCCAGCAGTACAAATGGGAGGGCCACGGACTACGAGCAGTACTTC
D: -; V: TRBV5-8; size: few; J: TRBJ2-5; CDR3: CASSSGRRETQYF; DNA: TGTGCCAGCAGTTCCGGGAGAAGGGAGACCCAGTACTTC
D: TRBD2; V: TRBV6-4; size: few; J: TRBJ2-3; CDR3: CASSSSPAGYTDTQYF; DNA: TGTGCCAGCAGTTCCTCGCCAGCGGGGTACACAGATACGCAGTATTTT
D: TRBD1; V: TRBV7-6; size: -; J: TRBJ2-7; CDR3: CASSGDREVSYEQYF; DNA: TGTGCCAGCAGCGGGGACAGGGAGGTATCCTACGAGCAGTACTTC
D: -; V: TRBV6-1; size: few; J: TRBJ1-5; CDR3: CASSLSDQPQHF; DNA: TGTGCCAGCAGTCTGAGTGATCAGCCCCAGCATTTT
D: TRBD1; V: TRBV11-1; size: -; J: TRBJ2-3; CDR3: CASSFSGQITDTQYF; DNA: TGTGCCAGCAGCTTCTCGGGACAGATAACAGATACGCAGTATTTT
D: TRBD2; V: TRBV27; size: few; J: TRBJ2-3; CDR3: CASSLYAGVTDTQYF; DNA: TGTGCCAGCAGTTTATATGCGGGAGTCACAGATACGCAGTATTTT
D: -; V: TRBV25-1; size: -; J: TRBJ1-1; CDR3: CATRGGATEAFF; DNA: TGTGCCACACGGGGGGGGGCCACTGAAGCTTTCTTT
D: -; V: TRBV2; size: -; J: TRBJ2-1; CDR3: CASSGREAEYNEQFF; DNA: TGTGCCAGCAGTGGTAGGGAGGCGGAGTACAATGAGCAGTTCTTC
D: -; V: TRBV27; size: few; J: TRBJ1-5; CDR3: CASRVSRGSNQPQHF; DNA: TGTGCCAGCCGAGTCAGCCGAGGTAGCAATCAGCCCCAGCATTTT
D: -; V: TRBV20-1; size: -; J: TRBJ2-7; CDR3: CSARPRSEQYF; DNA: TGCAGTGCTAGACCCCGTTCCGAGCAGTACTTC